This T cell receptor beta chain is from a study of T cells after yellow fever vaccination. Notes on the study in general: Re-detected after boosting: most primary clones, 96% of CD4 and around 86% of CD8. One caveat is that FACS-sorted repertoires could contain abundant clonotypes contaminating from the bulk population.

For TCR, cDNA came from 5'RACE template switching, which added a universal primer site and UMIs. MiXCR, run by TCRdb on the 5' RACE reads, gives a single entry per CDR3 protein. The table records approximately 250,000 distinct CDR3 sequences, around 4.9% of them present only once. The ends were cut back, 0 bases at V and 4 bases at J, with 13 bases in the middle. Germline V lookup: CDR1 LGHNA, CDR2 YSLEER. CDR3 length: 16 amino acids. This clonotype was counted a few times. Its cognate antigen is unknown. This clonotype originated in a man younger than 35 who received the YFV17D yellow fever vaccine. The chain joins TRBV4-3 to TRBJ1-5, with a tentative D call TRBD1 (5 bases). Sequences were derived from CD4+ T cells sorted from PBMCs, sampled on the day of the yellow fever booster vaccination. CDR3 sequence: CASSQDSVAGNQPQHF. The CDR3 nucleotides read TGCGCCAGCAGCCAAGATAGTGTGGCAGGGAATCAGCCCCAGCATTTT.